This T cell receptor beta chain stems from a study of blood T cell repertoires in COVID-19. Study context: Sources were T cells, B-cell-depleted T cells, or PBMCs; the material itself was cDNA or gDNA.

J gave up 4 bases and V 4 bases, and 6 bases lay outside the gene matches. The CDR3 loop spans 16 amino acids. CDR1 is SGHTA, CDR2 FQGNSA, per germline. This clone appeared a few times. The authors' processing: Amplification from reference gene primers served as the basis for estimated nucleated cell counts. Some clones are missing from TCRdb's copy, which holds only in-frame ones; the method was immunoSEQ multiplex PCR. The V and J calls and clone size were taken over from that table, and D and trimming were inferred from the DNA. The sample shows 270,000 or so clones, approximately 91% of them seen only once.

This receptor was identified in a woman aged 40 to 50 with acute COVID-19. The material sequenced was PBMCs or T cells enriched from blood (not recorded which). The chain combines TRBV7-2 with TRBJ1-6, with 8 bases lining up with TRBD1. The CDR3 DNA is TGTGCCAGCAGCTCCCAGGGGGCTTCATATAATTCACCCCTCCACTTT. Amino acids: CASSSQGASYNSPLHF.